This T cell receptor beta chain derives from a study of blood T cell repertoires in COVID-19. Across the whole study: From the United States, Italy and Spain came samples of acute and convalescent COVID-19. PBMCs, B-cell-depleted T cells, or T cells provided the cDNA or gDNA that made up the material.

The germline CDR1 and CDR2 sequences are ENHRY and SYGVKD. Trimming stripped 7 bases from V and 5 bases from J, with 11 bases between. The CDR3 totals 12 residues. In the authors' workflow: By means of reference gene primer amplification, nucleated cell counts were estimated. Assay: immunoSEQ multiplex PCR; the TCRdb copy retains only in-frame clones and omits some. V, J and clone size are those of that table, while D and trimming were read from the DNA. The table shows about 170,000 clones, with roughly 90% occurring only once. The source of this sequence is a woman between 45 and 60 years old with acute or convalescent COVID-19. V gene TRBV10-3 combines with J gene TRBJ1-1, with D unresolved. The sequencing sample was made of peripheral blood. The CDR3 reads CAITNTGTEAFF. In DNA, the CDR3 is TGTGCCATCACCAACACGGGGACTGAAGCTTTCTTT.